This paragraph reports one T cell receptor beta chain. This record comes from a study of control samples from healthy donors and cancer patients. The method was immunoSEQ multiplex PCR; TCRdb's version includes in-frame clones alone and lacks a portion of them. The sample shows 100,000 to 150,000 clones, roughly 90% of them seen only once. CDR3 size: 15 residues. The germline V and J ends were trimmed by 0 bases and 0 bases, with 6 bases remaining between them. Germline V gene data show CDR1 as SNHLY and CDR2 as FYNNEI. The specimen was blood. This receptor was identified in a man in his forties in good health. The J gene is TRBJ1-5, the V gene TRBV2; D is unresolved. CDR3: CASSEAWISNQPQHF. DNA for the CDR3: TGTGCCAGCAGTGAAGCCTGGATTAGCAATCAGCCCCAGCATTTT.